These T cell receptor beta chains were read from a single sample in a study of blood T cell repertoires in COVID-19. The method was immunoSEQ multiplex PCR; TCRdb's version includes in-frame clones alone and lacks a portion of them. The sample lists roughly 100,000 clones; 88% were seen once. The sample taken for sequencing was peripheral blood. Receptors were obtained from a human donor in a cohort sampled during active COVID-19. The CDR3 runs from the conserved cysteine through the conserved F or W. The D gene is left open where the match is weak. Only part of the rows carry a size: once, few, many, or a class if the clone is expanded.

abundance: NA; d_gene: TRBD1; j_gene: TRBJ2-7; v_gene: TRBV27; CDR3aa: CASSPRDRARYEQYF; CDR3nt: TGTGCCAGCAGTCCCCGGGACAGGGCTCGGTACGAGCAGTACTTC
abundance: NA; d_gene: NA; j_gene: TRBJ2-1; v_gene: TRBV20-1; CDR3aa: CSASPSSYNEQFF; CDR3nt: TGCAGTGCTAGTCCTAGCTCCTACAATGAGCAGTTCTTC
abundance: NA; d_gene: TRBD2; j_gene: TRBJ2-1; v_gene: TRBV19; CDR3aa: CASSMRDYGNEQFF; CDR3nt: TGTGCCAGTAGTATGCGGGACTACGGTAATGAGCAGTTCTTC
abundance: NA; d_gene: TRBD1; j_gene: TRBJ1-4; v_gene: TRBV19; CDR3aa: CASRLQGSNEKLFF; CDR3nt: TGTGCCAGTAGGCTACAGGGGTCTAATGAAAAACTGTTTTTT
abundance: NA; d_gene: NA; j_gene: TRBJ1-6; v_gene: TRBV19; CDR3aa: CASRSPNSPLHF; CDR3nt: TGTGCCAGTAGATCCCCGAATTCACCCCTCCACTTT
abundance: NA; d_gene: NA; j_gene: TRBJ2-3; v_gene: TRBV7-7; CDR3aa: CASSPHSGTDTQYF; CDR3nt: TGTGCCAGCAGCCCCCACAGCGGTACAGATACGCAGTATTTT
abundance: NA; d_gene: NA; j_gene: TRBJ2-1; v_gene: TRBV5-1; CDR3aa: CASSGVVGGARNEQFF; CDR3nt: TGCGCCAGCAGCGGGGTAGTGGGGGGTGCTCGCAATGAGCAGTTCTTC
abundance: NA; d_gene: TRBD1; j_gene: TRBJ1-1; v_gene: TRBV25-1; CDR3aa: CASSEYGQGNTEAFF; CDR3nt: TGTGCCAGCAGTGAATACGGACAGGGGAACACTGAAGCTTTCTTT
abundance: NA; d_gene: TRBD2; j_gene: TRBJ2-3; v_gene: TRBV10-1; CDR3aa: CASSESIERGRGTDTQYF; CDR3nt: TGCGCCAGCAGTGAGTCGATCGAGCGGGGGCGGGGCACAGATACGCAGTATTTT
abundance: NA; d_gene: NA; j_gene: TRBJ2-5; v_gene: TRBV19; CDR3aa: CASSSLAETQYF; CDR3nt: TGTGCCAGTAGTAGCCTAGCGGAGACCCAGTACTTC
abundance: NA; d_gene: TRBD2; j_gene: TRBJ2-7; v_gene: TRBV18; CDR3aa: CASSPGLAGTYEQYF; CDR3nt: TGTGCCAGCTCACCCGGACTAGCGGGGACCTACGAGCAGTACTTC
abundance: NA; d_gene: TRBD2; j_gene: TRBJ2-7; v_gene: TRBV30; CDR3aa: CAWSVGAGGPRDEQYF; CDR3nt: TGTGCCTGGAGTGTGGGAGCGGGAGGGCCCAGGGACGAGCAGTACTTC
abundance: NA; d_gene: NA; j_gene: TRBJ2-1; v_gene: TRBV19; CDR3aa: CASSIVGGGAMNNEQFF; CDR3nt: TGTGCCAGTAGTATAGTCGGAGGGGGCGCGATGAACAATGAGCAGTTCTTC
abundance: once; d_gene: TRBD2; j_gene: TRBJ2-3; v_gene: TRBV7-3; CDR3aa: CASSLTASGGDTQYF; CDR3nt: TGTGCCAGCAGCTTAACGGCTAGCGGGGGAGATACGCAGTATTTT
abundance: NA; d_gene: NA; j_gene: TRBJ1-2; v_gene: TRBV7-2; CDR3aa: CAHRVDSDYGYTF; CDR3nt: TGTGCCCACAGAGTTGACAGCGATTATGGCTACACCTTC
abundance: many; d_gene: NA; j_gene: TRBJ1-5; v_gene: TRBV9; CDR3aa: CASSVGLESNQPQHF; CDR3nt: TGTGCCAGCAGCGTAGGCCTCGAGAGCAATCAGCCCCAGCATTTT
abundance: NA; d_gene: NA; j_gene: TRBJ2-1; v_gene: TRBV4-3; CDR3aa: CASSQGSSSYNEQFF; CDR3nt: TGCGCCAGCAGCCAAGGATCTAGCTCCTACAATGAGCAGTTCTTC
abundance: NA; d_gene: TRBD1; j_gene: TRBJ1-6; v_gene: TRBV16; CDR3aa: CASSRDRLNSPLHF; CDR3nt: TGTGCCAGCAGCCGGGACAGACTAAATTCACCCCTCCACTTT
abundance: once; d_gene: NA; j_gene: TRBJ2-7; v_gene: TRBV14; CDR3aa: CASSQGLGHYEQYF; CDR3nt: TGTGCCAGCAGCCAAGGACTCGGACACTACGAGCAGTACTTC
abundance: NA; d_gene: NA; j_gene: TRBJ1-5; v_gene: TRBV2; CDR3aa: CASSDHGYGQPQHF; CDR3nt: TGTGCCAGCAGTGATCACGGGTACGGTCAGCCCCAGCATTTT
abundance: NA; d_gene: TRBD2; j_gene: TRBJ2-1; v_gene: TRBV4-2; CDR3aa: CASGSSGAPDRSYNEQFF; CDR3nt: TGTGCCAGCGGGTCTAGCGGGGCCCCTGATCGCTCCTACAATGAGCAGTTCTTC
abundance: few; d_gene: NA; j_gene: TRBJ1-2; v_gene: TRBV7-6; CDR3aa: CASSPVQGFNYGYTF; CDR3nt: TGTGCCAGCTCTCCGGTGCAGGGGTTTAACTATGGCTACACCTTC
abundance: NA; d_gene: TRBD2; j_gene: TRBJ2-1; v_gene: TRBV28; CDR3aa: CASSLLTSGRPYEQFF; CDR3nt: TGTGCCAGCAGTTTATTGACTAGCGGGAGGCCTTATGAGCAGTTCTTC
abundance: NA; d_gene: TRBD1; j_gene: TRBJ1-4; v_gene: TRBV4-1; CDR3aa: CASSQGQGADGKLFF; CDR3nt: TGCGCCAGCAGCCAGGGACAGGGGGCGGATGGAAAACTGTTTTTT
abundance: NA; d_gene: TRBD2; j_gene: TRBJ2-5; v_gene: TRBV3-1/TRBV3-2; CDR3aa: CASSHPGLAGQETQYF; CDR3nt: TGTGCCAGCAGCCATCCAGGGCTAGCGGGGCAAGAGACCCAGTACTTC
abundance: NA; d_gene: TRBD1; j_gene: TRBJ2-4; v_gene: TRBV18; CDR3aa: CASSTGGGEAKNIQYF; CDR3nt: TGTGCCAGCTCCACAGGGGGTGGGGAGGCCAAAAACATTCAGTACTTC
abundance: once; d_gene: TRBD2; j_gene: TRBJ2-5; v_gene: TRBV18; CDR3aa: CASSPIGAGGRGETQYF; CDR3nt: TGTGCCAGCTCACCAATCGGAGCGGGAGGGCGTGGAGAGACCCAGTACTTC
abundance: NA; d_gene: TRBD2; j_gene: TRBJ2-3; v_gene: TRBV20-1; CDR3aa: CSASPSGGRSRTDTQYF; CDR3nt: TGCAGTGCTAGTCCCTCGGGAGGCCGGAGTAGGACAGATACGCAGTATTTT
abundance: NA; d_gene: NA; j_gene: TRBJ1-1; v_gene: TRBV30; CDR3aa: CAWSVRLGALGTEAFF; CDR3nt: TGTGCCTGGAGTGTACGTCTGGGGGCTCTGGGGACTGAAGCTTTCTTT
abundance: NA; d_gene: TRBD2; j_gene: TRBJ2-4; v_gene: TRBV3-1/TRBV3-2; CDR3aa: CASSQGVGTSPKNIQYF; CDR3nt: TGTGCCAGCAGCCAAGGTGTTGGGACTAGCCCCAAAAACATTCAGTACTTC
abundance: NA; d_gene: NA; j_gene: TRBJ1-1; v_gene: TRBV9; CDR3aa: CASSVVQGSAEAFF; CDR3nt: TGTGCCAGCAGCGTAGTACAGGGAAGCGCTGAAGCTTTCTTT
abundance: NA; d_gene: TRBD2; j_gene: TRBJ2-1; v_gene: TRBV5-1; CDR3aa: CASSLSGGIGNEQFF; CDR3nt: TGCGCCAGCAGCTTATCCGGGGGGATCGGCAATGAGCAGTTCTTC
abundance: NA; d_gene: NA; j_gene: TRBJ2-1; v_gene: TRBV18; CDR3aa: CASSPSVEQFF; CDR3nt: TGTGCCAGCTCACCATCCGTTGAGCAGTTCTTC
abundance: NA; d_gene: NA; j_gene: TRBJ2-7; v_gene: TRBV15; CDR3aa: CATSPSGPYEQYF; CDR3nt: TGTGCCACCAGCCCATCAGGTCCCTACGAGCAGTACTTC
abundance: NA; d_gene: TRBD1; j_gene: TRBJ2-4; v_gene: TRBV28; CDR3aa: CASTFSFGYRGHAKNIQYF; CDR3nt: TGTGCCAGCACCTTCTCTTTTGGTTACAGGGGGCACGCCAAAAACATTCAGTACTTC
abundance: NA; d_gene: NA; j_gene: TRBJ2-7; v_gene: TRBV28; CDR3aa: CTSQDSLYEQYF; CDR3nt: TGTACCTCACAGGACAGTTTGTACGAGCAGTACTTC
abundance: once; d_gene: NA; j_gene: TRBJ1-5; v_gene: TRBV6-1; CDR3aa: CASSEMGRGNQPQHF; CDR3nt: TGTGCCAGCAGTGAAATGGGCAGGGGCAATCAGCCCCAGCATTTT
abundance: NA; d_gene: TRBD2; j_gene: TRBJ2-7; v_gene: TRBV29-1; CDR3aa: CSVGEGQVYEQYF; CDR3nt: TGCAGCGTTGGGGAGGGTCAGGTCTACGAGCAGTACTTC
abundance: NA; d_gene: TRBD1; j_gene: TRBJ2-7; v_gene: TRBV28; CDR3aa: CASRGDRVVSYEQYF; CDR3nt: TGTGCCAGCAGAGGGGACAGGGTAGTGTCCTACGAGCAGTACTTC
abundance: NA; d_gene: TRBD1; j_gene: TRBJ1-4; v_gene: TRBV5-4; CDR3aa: CASSLFGGTGVEKLFF; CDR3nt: TGTGCCAGCAGCTTGTTCGGAGGGACAGGGGTAGAAAAACTGTTTTTT
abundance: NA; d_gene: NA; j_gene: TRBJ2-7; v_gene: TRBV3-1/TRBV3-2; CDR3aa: CASRASGEQYF; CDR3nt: TGTGCCAGCCGAGCTTCGGGGGAGCAGTACTTC
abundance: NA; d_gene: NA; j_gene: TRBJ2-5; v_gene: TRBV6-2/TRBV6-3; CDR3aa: CASSYFRQETQYF; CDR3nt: TGTGCCAGCAGTTACTTTAGACAAGAGACCCAGTACTTC
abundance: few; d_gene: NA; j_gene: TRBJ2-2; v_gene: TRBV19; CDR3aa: CASGNTGALWRGRRGTGELFF; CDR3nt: TGTGCCAGTGGAAATACAGGGGCCCTGTGGAGGGGGCGCCGAGGGACCGGGGAGCTGTTTTTT
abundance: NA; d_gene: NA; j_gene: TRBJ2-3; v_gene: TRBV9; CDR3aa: CASSPGGGAWGTQYF; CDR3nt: TGTGCCAGCAGCCCTGGTGGGGGGGCCTGGGGTACGCAGTATTTT